The present TCR beta chain was sequenced within a study of T cell repertoires in cytomegalovirus infection. Study context: Recently identified HLA-C-restricted and well-studied HLA-B-restricted CMV epitopes were used. It can be stated that public TCR beta signatures indicated CMV infection as well as a matching HLA type. Whole-study findings and limits: HLA-C-restricted CMV-specific TCR beta clonotypes prevailed in the ex vivo response. There were carriers of CMV plus the relevant HLA, and cumulative public TCR beta family frequency identified them.

For this clonotype: Its antigen remains unidentified.

TCRdb used MiXCR to reprocess the reads, holding one entry per CDR3 protein. The data hold about 310,000 distinct CDR3 sequences, with approximately 25% observed a single time. This CDR3 is built from 15 residues. Trimming left V 4 bases short and J 0 bases short, with 13 bases between. CDR1 and CDR2 (germline): SGHVT, SQSDAQ. This chain links TRBV7-4 with TRBJ2-7, with D possibly matching TRBD1 (6 bases). The sequencing used cultured PBMCs, collected from culture after CMV antigen stimulation. The receptor was isolated from a human donor in good health (CMV status not recorded). Some clones in this sample may be carry-over from other donors' samples. This chain's CDR3 is CASSSGQSGSYEQYF. The CDR3 DNA reads TGTGCCAGCAGCTCGGGACAATCCGGCTCCTACGAGCAGTACTTC.